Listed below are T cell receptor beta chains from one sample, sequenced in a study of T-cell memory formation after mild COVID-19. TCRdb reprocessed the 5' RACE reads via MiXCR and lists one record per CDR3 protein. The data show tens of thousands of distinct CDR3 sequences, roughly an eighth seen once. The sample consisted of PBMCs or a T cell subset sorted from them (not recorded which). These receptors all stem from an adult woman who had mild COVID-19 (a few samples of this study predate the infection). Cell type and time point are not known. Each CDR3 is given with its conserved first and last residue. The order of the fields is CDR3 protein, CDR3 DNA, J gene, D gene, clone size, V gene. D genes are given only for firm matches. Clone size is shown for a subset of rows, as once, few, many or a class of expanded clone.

CDR3aa: CASSHGTSGGMGIYNEQFF
CDR3nt: TGTGCCAGCAGCCACGGGACTAGCGGGGGTATGGGAATTTACAATGAGCAGTTCTTC
j_gene: TRBJ2-1
d_gene: TRBD2
abundance: many
v_gene: TRBV7-9

CDR3aa: CASSPRPQETQYF
CDR3nt: TGCGCCAGCAGCCCCAGACCCCAAGAGACCCAGTACTTC
j_gene: TRBJ2-5
d_gene: -
abundance: many
v_gene: TRBV5-1

CDR3aa: CASSLTSGGLTDTQYF
CDR3nt: TGTGCCAGCAGCTTGACTAGCGGGGGGCTAACAGATACGCAGTATTTT
j_gene: TRBJ2-3
d_gene: TRBD2
abundance: many
v_gene: TRBV7-6

CDR3aa: CASSSGTGASEQYF
CDR3nt: TGTGCCAGCAGCTCCGGGACAGGGGCGTCCGAGCAGTACTTC
j_gene: TRBJ2-7
d_gene: TRBD1
abundance: many
v_gene: TRBV9

CDR3aa: CASHRGLDTDTQYF
CDR3nt: TGCGCCAGCCACAGGGGGCTGGACACAGATACGCAGTATTTT
j_gene: TRBJ2-3
d_gene: TRBD1
abundance: once
v_gene: TRBV5-1

CDR3aa: CASSLEQGRRQYF
CDR3nt: TGCGCCAGCAGCTTGGAACAGGGAAGGAGGCAGTACTTC
j_gene: TRBJ2-7
d_gene: -
abundance: many
v_gene: TRBV5-1

CDR3aa: CASSLASGGETQYF
CDR3nt: TGTGCCAGCAGTTTGGCTAGCGGGGGGGAGACCCAGTACTTC
j_gene: TRBJ2-5
d_gene: TRBD2
abundance: many
v_gene: TRBV12-3/TRBV12-4

CDR3aa: CSSPGGQGANTEAFF
CDR3nt: TGCAGCTCCCCCGGGGGACAGGGGGCGAACACTGAAGCTTTCTTT
j_gene: TRBJ1-1
d_gene: TRBD1
abundance: many
v_gene: TRBV29-1

CDR3aa: CASRGGPSYEQYF
CDR3nt: TGTGCCAGCAGGGGGGGTCCCTCCTACGAGCAGTACTTC
j_gene: TRBJ2-7
d_gene: -
abundance: many
v_gene: TRBV2

CDR3aa: CASSRGLYNEQFF
CDR3nt: TGTGCCAGCAGCCGGGGACTCTACAATGAGCAGTTCTTC
j_gene: TRBJ2-1
d_gene: -
abundance: many
v_gene: TRBV3-1

CDR3aa: CASSSVPTSFHEQFF
CDR3nt: TGTGCCAGCAGTTCCGTACCCACTAGTTTCCATGAGCAGTTCTTC
j_gene: TRBJ2-1
d_gene: -
abundance: many
v_gene: TRBV6-2/TRBV6-3

CDR3aa: CASSGRDSSYEQYF
CDR3nt: TGTGCCAGCAGCGGCCGGGACAGCTCCTACGAGCAGTACTTC
j_gene: TRBJ2-7
d_gene: TRBD1
abundance: many
v_gene: TRBV7-8

CDR3aa: CASSQDGMGGSYNEQFF
CDR3nt: TGTGCCAGCAGCCAAGATGGTATGGGAGGCTCCTACAATGAGCAGTTCTTC
j_gene: TRBJ2-1
d_gene: -
abundance: -
v_gene: TRBV4-2

CDR3aa: CSVEGTGRTDYGYTF
CDR3nt: TGCAGCGTTGAGGGGACAGGGCGAACTGATTATGGCTACACCTTC
j_gene: TRBJ1-2
d_gene: TRBD1
abundance: medium-sized
v_gene: TRBV29-1

CDR3aa: CASSLGTSALGDTQYF
CDR3nt: TGTGCCAGCAGCTTAGGAACTAGCGCTTTAGGAGATACGCAGTATTTT
j_gene: TRBJ2-3
d_gene: TRBD2
abundance: many
v_gene: TRBV7-2

CDR3aa: CASSQVFRNSEQFF
CDR3nt: TGTGCCAGCAGCCAAGTCTTTCGGAATAGTGAGCAGTTCTTC
j_gene: TRBJ2-1
d_gene: -
abundance: many
v_gene: TRBV3-1

CDR3aa: CASSYGGLAINTGELFF
CDR3nt: TGTGCCAGCAGTTATGGAGGACTCGCGATAAACACCGGGGAGCTGTTTTTT
j_gene: TRBJ2-2
d_gene: -
abundance: many
v_gene: TRBV6-5

CDR3aa: CASSPTDMNTEAFF
CDR3nt: TGTGCCAGCAGCCCGACAGACATGAACACTGAAGCTTTCTTT
j_gene: TRBJ1-1
d_gene: -
abundance: many
v_gene: TRBV7-2

CDR3aa: CASSLWAGATEEQYF
CDR3nt: TGTGCCAGCAGTTTATGGGCGGGAGCAACGGAGGAGCAGTACTTC
j_gene: TRBJ2-7
d_gene: TRBD2
abundance: many
v_gene: TRBV28

CDR3aa: CASSLAGLAGGYNEQFF
CDR3nt: TGTGCCAGCAGCCTCGCAGGACTAGCGGGAGGATACAATGAGCAGTTCTTC
j_gene: TRBJ2-1
d_gene: TRBD2
abundance: many
v_gene: TRBV7-3

CDR3aa: CASSLEFETQYF
CDR3nt: TGCGCCAGCAGCTTGGAATTTGAGACCCAGTACTTC
j_gene: TRBJ2-5
d_gene: -
abundance: many
v_gene: TRBV5-1